This T cell receptor beta chain was sequenced during a study of OX40 agonist ivuxolimab in advanced cancers. With respect to the entire study: Ivuxolimab was an agonistic, fully human IgG2 monoclonal antibody directed against OX40 (CD134), a costimulatory receptor. Patients were allowed to have had prior anti-PD-1, anti-PD-L1 or anti-CTLA-4 therapy, and 40% of the dose-escalation patients had previously received checkpoint inhibitors. Of the roughly 51 patients in dose escalation, 19 had hepatocellular carcinoma, some 15 had melanoma, 9 had renal cell carcinoma and 9 had head and neck cancer. The monotherapy dose-escalation portion (N of about 57 patients) of the phase I ivuxolimab trial is reported in the paper. Intravenous ivuxolimab was administered to patients every 2 weeks at six dose levels: 0.01, 0.1, 0.3, 1.5, 3 and 10 mg/kg. Partial responses were achieved by three dose-escalation patients, of whom one had hepatocellular carcinoma and two had cutaneous melanoma. In the dose-escalation cohort, approximately 80% of patients were male, and the mean age was around 60 years with a range of about 20 to 80. The purpose of peripheral TCRbeta sequencing was to test whether ivuxolimab changed TCR sequence diversity and led to clonal T-cell expansion. Overall study results and their limits: Partial responders in the 0.1-3.0 mg/kg groups had among the lowest normalized peripheral clonal expansion, especially among CD8+ T cells. Clonal expansion of both CD4+ and CD8+ blood T cells was observed from baseline to week 6 at doses 0.1 to 3.0 mg/kg. The antigen specificity of the peripheral T cells that underwent clonal expansion was not determined. After ivuxolimab, more expanded clones were found on average in CD8+ T cells than in CD4+ T cells. Low levels of normalized T-cell clonal expansion were also seen in some nonresponding patients.

Genomic DNA was extracted from sorted cells for sequencing of the TCRbeta CDR3 region. The immunoSEQ Assay was used to sequence the TCRbeta CDR3 regions. Entries here come from immuneACCESS through TCRdb and include only in-frame sequences with V and J called. Some clones fail to appear in such tables; in the studies checked, an unresolved V gene covers under half of the shortfall, and the cause of the remainder is unknown. The sample table holds 70,000 or so clones, of which roughly nine tenths were seen once. The ten largest clonotypes hold roughly 2.7% of the sample. For CDR1 and CDR2, the germline V gene lists MGHRA and YSYEKL. Taken from cysteine to phenylalanine, the CDR3 has 14 residues. The DNA shown is the 42-base CDR3, in frame from base 1. V drops 3 bases and J drops 8 bases, leaving 16 bases in between. Patients with autoimmune disease history or receiving systemic immunosuppression were excluded from the trial. Peripheral blood for TCR sequencing was drawn from every dose cohort at baseline, at cycle 4 day 1 and at cycle 7 day 1. The samples were drawn from a first-in-human, open-label, multicenter phase I dose-escalation trial of ivuxolimab. Adults with locally advanced or metastatic head and neck squamous cell, hepatocellular, melanoma or renal cell carcinoma were enrolled in the trial. Before TCR sequencing, CD4+ and CD8+ T cells were separately sorted from peripheral blood.

This clone was recorded only once. This receptor's antigen is unknown. No per-base quality is available; no much larger clone lies one base away. The TCR sequence derives from an adult with an advanced solid tumor such as melanoma, head and neck, liver or kidney cancer. This specimen consisted of CD4+ or CD8+ T cells sorted from blood, obtained in a trial of the OX40 agonist ivuxolimab. The rearrangement joined TRBV4-1 to TRBJ1-2; TRBD1 is possibly the D segment (5 matching bases). The DNA sequence is TGCGCCAGCAGCCAGGATCGGGGCTCAGGCGGCTACACCTTC. This sequence encodes CASSQDRGSGGYTF.